A single sample gave rise to the 14 T cell receptor beta chains below, sequenced in a study of blood T cell repertoires in COVID-19. Method: immunoSEQ multiplex PCR; TCRdb's copy keeps in-frame clones and lacks some. Among roughly 150,000 clones, roughly 90% were seen once, and the ten largest hold under 4.5%. Sample: peripheral blood. The receptors originated from a woman aged 65 to 85 with acute or convalescent COVID-19.

This clone was recorded once. The chain employs TRBV11-1 and TRBJ2-1, with D unresolved. The V and J ends lost 1 base and 3 bases respectively, with 7 bases between them. This CDR3 spans 14 amino acids. In germline, CDR1 is SGHAT, CDR2 FQDESV (reference sequence). The CDR3 sequence is CASSLGPLYNEQFF. CDR3 bases: TGTGCCAGCAGCTTAGGGCCCCTCTACAATGAGCAGTTCTTC.

The chain is built from TRBV10-1 and TRBJ1-5, with 10 bases fitting TRBD1. Looked up from germline, CDR1 is WNHNN and CDR2 is SYGVQD (reference sequence). The CDR3 spans 18 residues. V dropped 5 bases and J dropped 1; count of bases not matched to a gene: 11. The CDR3 reads CASSRGGQGMRSNQPQHF. The DNA for the CDR3 is TGCGCCAGCAGTAGAGGGGGACAGGGGATGAGGAGCAATCAGCCCCAGCATTTT.

The chain joins TRBV5-1 to TRBJ2-6; TRBD1 matches 8 bases. This CDR3 is built from 19 residues. Germline loops: CDR1 SGHRS, CDR2 YFSETQ. Trimming removed 4 bases from V and 0 bases from J; junction bases left unmatched: 12. CDR3 sequence (DNA): TGCGCCAGCAGCCCCGTACCGGGACAGGTTAGCTCTGGGGCCAACGTCCTGACTTTC. Its translation: CASSPVPGQVSSGANVLTF.

This clone has a handful of counts. The CDR3 reads CASSLARGLNSPLHF. CDR3 in DNA: TGTGCCAGCTCACTGGCCAGGGGGCTTAATTCACCCCTCCACTTT. V is TRBV18 and J is TRBJ1-6; 8 nucleotides align to TRBD1. From germline, CDR1 is KGHSH and CDR2 LQKENI. The CDR3 extends over 15 amino acids. The trim removed 4 bases at V and 6 bases at J, leaving 5 bases unmatched. Full variable domain (outside the CDR3, taken from reference TRBV18 and TRBJ1-6): NAGVMQNPRHLVRRRGQEARLRCSPMKGHSHVYWYRQLPEEGLKFMVYLQKENIIDESGMPKERFSAEFPKEGPSILRIQQVVRGDSAAYFCASSLARGLNSPLHFGNGTRLTVT.

DNA of the CDR3: TGTGCCAGCTCACCACAACAAAATTCCTACGAGCAGTACTTC. The encoded protein is CASSPQQNSYEQYF. The chain uses TRBV18 and TRBJ2-7; no firm D call. V lost 1 base and J lost 1, with 8 bases in between. The CDR3 runs to 14 residues. Germline V gene lookup returns CDR1 KGHSH and CDR2 LQKENI.

This chain uses TRBV5-6 with TRBJ2-5, with 10 bases that match TRBD2. Trimming at V came to 1 base and at J to 5 bases, leaving 14 bases not matched to a gene. CDR1 and CDR2 from the germline V gene are SGHDT and YYEEEE. The CDR3 spans 18 residues. CDR3 bases: TGTGCCAGCAGCTTGAGGAGGACCGGAGCGGGGGGGCGCGAGACCCAGTACTTC. Protein sequence: CASSLRRTGAGGRETQYF.

The rearrangement links TRBV9 to TRBJ1-4; TRBD1 matches at 8 bases. After removal of 3 bases from V and 8 bases from J, the junction contained 6 bases not matched to a gene. Germline V CDR1 and CDR2: SGDLS, YYNGEE. This CDR3 region has 14 residues. The CDR3, as DNA: TGTGCCAGCAGCGCTGGGGGACAGGCGGAAAAACTGTTTTTT. Translation: CASSAGGQAEKLFF.

In its sample, this clone was seen once. The chain links TRBV11-2 to TRBJ2-5, with TRBD1 matching over 10 bases. The CDR3 covers 17 residues. The ends lost 1 base at V and 4 bases at J; junction bases unmatched: 9. CDR1 and CDR2 from the germline V gene are SGHAT and FQNNGV. The CDR3, as DNA: TGTGCCAGCAGCTTAGGTGTCGGACAGGGGGTTCCAGAGACCCAGTACTTC. Encoded protein: CASSLGVGQGVPETQYF.

This clone has only a few counts. V is TRBV27 and J is TRBJ1-6; D is perhaps TRBD1 (6 bases). CDR1 and CDR2 (germline): MNHEY, SMNVEV (reference sequence). Trimming pared 6 bases from V and 6 bases from J, leaving 12 bases between. This CDR3 contains 14 residues. For the CDR3, the DNA is TGTGCCAGCAGGGTCCAGGGGAGTAATTCACCCCTCCACTTT. Translated, it gives CASRVQGSNSPLHF.

The chain is built from TRBV13 and TRBJ1-4; possible D gene TRBD1, 6 bases. Germline V gene data show CDR1 as PRHDT and CDR2 as FYEKMQ (reference sequence). This CDR3 contains 15 residues. Trimming removed 5 bases from V and 4 bases from J, with 14 bases in between. CDR3 loop: CASSQGWGSNEKLFF. The CDR3 DNA is TGTGCCAGCAGCCAGGGGTGGGGGAGTAATGAAAAACTGTTTTTT.

V gene TRBV7-2 combines with J gene TRBJ2-1, with TRBD2 matching 7 bases. Germline V gene sequence: CDR1 SGHTA, CDR2 FQGNSA. Trimming cost V 5 bases and J 5 bases; bases outside gene matches: 18. The CDR3 is 18 residues long. The CDR3 DNA sequence: TGTGCCAGCAGCCCGGGATTAGCGGGTAGGGGCTTCGACAATGAGCAGTTCTTC. Translation gives CASSPGLAGRGFDNEQFF.

The chain is built from TRBV30 and TRBJ1-2; the D gene is possibly TRBD1 (6 bases). Trimming removed 3 bases from V and 5 bases from J, with 16 bases in between. The length of the CDR3 is 14 residues. CDR1 GTSNPN and CDR2 SVGIG come from the germline V gene (reference sequence). The CDR3 here is CAWSTIGTLYGYTF. The CDR3 nucleotides read TGTGCCTGGAGCACCATTGGGACACTATATGGCTACACCTTC.

V usage is TRBV4-1 and J usage is TRBJ2-2; 8 bases are shared with TRBD1. From germline, CDR1 is MGHRA and CDR2 YSYEKL. V shed 2 bases and J 5 bases; nucleotides not matched to a gene: 7. The CDR3 consists of 16 residues. The CDR3 here is CASSQRRDRTTGELFF. The CDR3 DNA reads as TGCGCCAGCAGCCAAAGGAGGGACAGGACGACCGGGGAGCTGTTTTTT.

The J gene is TRBJ1-1, the V gene TRBV5-6, with D perhaps matching TRBD1 (6 bases). CDR1 is SGHDT and CDR2 is YYEEEE in the germline V gene. CDR3 length: 16 amino acids. The germline V and J ends were trimmed by 1 base and 1 base, with 14 bases remaining between them. CDR3 sequence reads: CASSLSSGTPNTEAFF. In nucleotides, the CDR3 is TGTGCCAGCAGCTTGTCGTCCGGGACACCGAACACTGAAGCTTTCTTT. The whole variable domain, filled in from reference TRBV5-6 and TRBJ1-1, reads DAGVTQSPTHLIKTRGQQVTLRCSPKSGHDTVSWYQQALGQGPQFIFQYYEEEERQRGNFPDRFSGHQFPNYSSELNVNALLLGDSALYLCASSLSSGTPNTEAFFGQGTRLTVV.